This passage covers 11 T cell receptor beta chains from one sample sequenced in a study of Graves' ophthalmopathy and Graves' hyperthyroidism. The sequenced template was RNA, covering the TCR beta CDR3 region. Second-round multiplex PCR came after a first-round RT-PCR that employed HTBI primers. TCRdb reprocessed the multiplex PCR reads via MiXCR and lists one record per CDR3 protein. The sample records some 750,000 distinct CDR3 sequences, roughly two fifths being singletons. Sequenced material: peripheral blood. The receptor source for this set is an adult man with Graves' ophthalmopathy.

This clonotype was seen repeatedly, ten times or more. The chain employs TRBV2 and TRBJ1-2; possibly TRBD1 for D (6 bases). Deletions cut 6 bases from V and 6 bases from J, with 14 bases between. Germline V gene lookup returns CDR1 SNHLY and CDR2 FYNNEI. The CDR3 spans 13 residues. The CDR3 DNA reads TGTGCCAGCAGAGGCGGGGACACCCATGGCTACACCTTC. Its protein product is CASRGGDTHGYTF.

This clonotype came up many times. V and J are TRBV7-9 and TRBJ2-5, with D maybe TRBD1 (5 bases). V shed 5 bases and J shed 5 bases, with 18 bases lying between them. The CDR3 has 15 amino acids. Germline CDR1 and CDR2: SEHNR and FQNEAQ (reference sequence). This CDR3 reads CASSTIGRPGETQYF. The CDR3 region has the DNA TGTGCCAGCAGCACAATCGGAAGGCCAGGGGAGACCCAGTACTTC.

The chain is built from TRBV7-9 and TRBJ1-1; tentatively, D is TRBD1 (5 bases). The CDR3 consists of 17 residues. CDR1 is SEHNR and CDR2 is FQNEAQ in the germline V gene (reference sequence). V dropped 4 bases and J dropped 1 base, with 19 bases sitting between them. The CDR3 DNA sequence: TGTGCCAGCAGCTCAACACTAGCGGGGCAGCCGAACACTGAAGCTTTCTTT. It yields the protein CASSSTLAGQPNTEAFF.

The chain uses TRBV29-1 and TRBJ1-5, with 7 bases fitting TRBD1. CDR3 size: 12 residues. V shed 8 bases, J shed 1 base, and the junction held 2 bases outside the gene matches. From germline, CDR1 is SQVTM and CDR2 ANQGSEA. The CDR3 spells CSRDRSNQPQHF. CDR3 nucleotide sequence: TGCAGCCGGGACAGAAGCAATCAGCCCCAGCATTTT.

This chain joins TRBV5-1 and TRBJ2-5, with D hard to call. Trimming left V 4 bases short and J 2 bases short, with 15 bases between. Per the germline V gene, CDR1 is SGHRS and CDR2 is YFSETQ. CDR3 length equals 15 residues. The CDR3 protein is CASSDPWTEQETQYF. The CDR3 coding sequence is TGCGCCAGCAGCGACCCCTGGACGGAACAAGAGACCCAGTACTTC.

This clonotype was seen more than once but under ten times. The chain couples TRBV25-1 to TRBJ2-6; tentatively, D is TRBD2 (5 bases). Trimming pared 6 bases from V and 4 bases from J, leaving 10 bases between. CDR3 length: 14 residues. Per germline, CDR1 MGHDK and CDR2 SYGVNS. The CDR3 region is CASRGDAGANVLTF. The DNA of the CDR3 is TGTGCCAGCAGGGGAGATGCAGGGGCCAACGTCCTGACTTTC. The variable domain in full, with the rest retrieved from reference TRBV25-1 and TRBJ2-6, is EADIYQTPRYLVIGTGKKITLECSQTMGHDKMYWYQQDPGMELHLIHYSYGVNSTEKGDLSSESTVSRIRTEHFPLTLESARPSHTSQYLCASRGDAGANVLTFGAGSRLTVL.

The chain carries TRBV7-9 and TRBJ2-7; 7 bases match TRBD2. In germline, CDR1 is SEHNR, CDR2 FQNEAQ (reference sequence). The CDR3 sequence is 15 residues long. Trimming cost V 4 bases and J 3 bases; bases outside gene matches: 9. The DNA of the CDR3 is TGTGCCAGCAGCTATATCACGGGGGGTTTCTACGAGCAGTACTTC. Translated, it gives CASSYITGGFYEQYF.

This clonotype came up many times. The J gene is TRBJ1-1, the V gene TRBV7-9; D may be TRBD1 (6 bases). From germline, CDR1 is SEHNR and CDR2 FQNEAQ (reference sequence). Trimming left V 6 bases short and J 0 bases short, with 14 bases between. This CDR3 has 15 residues. CDR3 nucleotide sequence: TGTGCCAGCAGTATACAGGGTAGGGTGAACACTGAAGCTTTCTTT. As protein: CASSIQGRVNTEAFF. Full variable domain (remainder filled in from reference TRBV7-9 and TRBJ1-1): DTGVSQNPRHKITKRGQNVTFRCDPISEHNRLYWYRQTLGQGPEFLTYFQNEAQLEKSRLLSDRFSAERPKGSFSTLEIQRTEQGDSAMYLCASSIQGRVNTEAFFGQGTRLTVV.

The chain carries TRBV5-1 and TRBJ2-7, with unresolved D. Germline CDR1 is SGHRS and CDR2 is YFSETQ. This CDR3 contains 13 residues. Trimming removed 1 base from V and 9 bases from J, with 14 bases in between. The CDR3: CASSLTSPSGQYF. CDR3 in DNA: TGCGCCAGCAGCTTGACGAGCCCTTCCGGGCAGTACTTC.

The chain couples TRBV6-1 to TRBJ2-5; D gene ambiguous. CDR1 and CDR2 (germline): MNHNS, SASEGT. CDR3 length: 13 residues. Trimming removed 6 bases at V and 5 bases at J, with 13 bases between. Written as DNA, the CDR3 is TGTGCCAGCAGGAGTAGGGTGTGGGAGACCCAGTACTTC. This codes for CASRSRVWETQYF.

The V gene is TRBV11-2, the J gene TRBJ1-1; the D is unclear. Germline V gene sequence: CDR1 SGHAT, CDR2 FQNNGV. Trimming cost V 7 bases and J 4 bases, with 16 bases left between them. CDR3 length: 14 residues. The CDR3 DNA reads TGTGCCAGCACCTTCAAGGTCGGAACCACTGAAGCTTTCTTT. Its translation is CASTFKVGTTEAFF. The complete variable domain, with remaining parts taken from reference TRBV11-2 and TRBJ1-1, reads EAGVAQSPRYKIIEKRQSVAFWCNPISGHATLYWYQQILGQGPKLLIQFQNNGVVDDSQLPKDRFSAERLKGVDSTLKIQPAKLEDSAVYLCASTFKVGTTEAFFGQGTRLTVV.